The entry below describes one T cell receptor (beta chain). Its specificity is not known. Extracted RNA was reverse transcribed into cDNA, the sequencing template. Assay: immunoSEQ multiplex PCR; the TCRdb copy retains only in-frame clones and omits some. The sample has over 90,000 clones, 85% to 90% seen once; the top ten hold over 8.5%. The data originate from a study of CD8+ T cells in alopecia areata. At the level of the study: Percent of scalp involved defined treated patients' severity scores. Study-wide points: Normal skin's resident alphabeta T cells are sequenced alongside lesional scalp T cells. Under tofacitinib, fewer expanded CD8+ clones appeared among the top 100 scalp clones.

Germline CDR1 and CDR2: SNHLY and FYNNEI. V dropped 1 base and J dropped 11 bases, with 14 bases sitting between them. The CDR3 runs 13 residues. Regarding treatment: oral pan-JAK inhibitor, 5-10 mg twice daily. This clonotype was obtained from a human donor with alopecia areata. This chain links TRBV2 with TRBJ2-5; D call uncertain. This specimen consisted of CD8+ T cells sorted from blood, obtained between weeks 30 and 35, from a patient treated with tofacitinib. The CDR3 bases are TGTGCCAGCAGTGAAGGGGGAACCTATGAGCAGTACTTC. This codes for CASSEGGTYEQYF.